This TCR beta chain was obtained from a study of CD8 T cells in Susac syndrome. This CDR3 spans 16 amino acids. The germline gives CDR1 SQVTM, CDR2 ANQGSEA. V was pared by 3 bases and J by 0 bases, with 15 bases between. Reverse transcription of roughly 0.5 to 1 ug RNA was carried out with random hexamers. It was immunoSEQ multiplex PCR that amplified TCR beta CDR3 across 54 Vbeta and 13 Jbeta. TCRdb processed the immunoSEQ multiplex PCR reads anew with MiXCR; each CDR3 protein has one entry. The table records 200,000 or so distinct CDR3 sequences, almost 96% of them present only once. The rearrangement uses TRBV29-1 and TRBJ2-1; either TRBD1 or TRBD2 may supply D (6 bases each). This TCR was recovered from a human donor with multiple sclerosis. Material for sequencing was CD4+ T cells from PBMCs. The CDR3 coding sequence is TGCAGCGTTGACGTGGTAGGGGGACTCTCCTACAATGAGCAGTTCTTC. This translates into CSVDVVGGLSYNEQFF.